The 32 T cell receptor beta chains given below trace back to one sample, sequenced in a study of blood T cell repertoires in COVID-19 (dated by TCRdb to about 2020). The method was the immunoSEQ multiplex PCR assay. In its TCRdb copy, this immuneACCESS table keeps in-frame sequences only and misses some clones. Where compared with another copy, unresolved V genes explain less than half of these, and the others have no known cause. This sample holds hundreds of thousands of clones; approximately 91% were observed only once. The ten largest clones add up to around 9.5% of the sample. Source material: PBMCs or T cells enriched from blood (not recorded which). Receptors originate from a middle-aged woman who had recovered from COVID-19.

V is TRBV11-3 and J is TRBJ2-1; 15 bases are a match to TRBD2. This CDR3 is 17 amino acids long. Germline V gives CDR1 SGHNT, CDR2 YENEEA. J lost 8 bases, V lost 1 base, and 6 bases had no gene match. The CDR3 is CASSLAGLAGGPYEQFF. The DNA of the CDR3 is TGTGCCAGCAGCTTAGCGGGACTAGCGGGAGGACCGTATGAGCAGTTCTTC.

The chain uses TRBV9 and TRBJ2-7; D is ambiguous. Looked up from germline, CDR1 is SGDLS and CDR2 is YYNGEE. Trimming pared 4 bases from V and 0 bases from J, leaving 8 bases between. The CDR3 spans 13 residues. This CDR3 reads CASSPNPSYEQYF. DNA of the CDR3: TGTGCCAGCAGCCCCAATCCCTCCTACGAGCAGTACTTC.

This chain uses TRBV12-3 or TRBV12-4 with TRBJ2-5; the D gene is possibly TRBD1 (6 bases). Deletions cut 4 bases from V and 5 bases from J, with 11 bases between. The CDR3 length is 13 residues. The CDR3 loop reads CASSWGPRETQYF. The CDR3 DNA sequence: TGTGCCAGCAGTTGGGGGCCGCGGGAGACCCAGTACTTC.

This rearrangement joins TRBV24-1 to TRBJ2-1, with D unclear. V dropped 4 bases and J dropped 0 bases, with 9 bases sitting between them. This CDR3 has 15 residues. Germline loops: CDR1 KGHDR, CDR2 SFDVKD. The CDR3 coding sequence is TGTGCCACCAGTGAGCAAGAGAGCTCCTACAATGAGCAGTTCTTC. It encodes CATSEQESSYNEQFF.

The gene calls are TRBV7-9 and TRBJ2-2; D ambiguous. Trimming stripped 3 bases from V and 3 bases from J, with 11 bases between. This CDR3 is built from 15 residues. Per germline, CDR1 SEHNR and CDR2 FQNEAQ (reference sequence). As DNA, the CDR3 is TGTGCCAGCAGCTTGGGCGCCGTAGACACCGGGGAGCTGTTTTTT. Amino acids: CASSLGAVDTGELFF. Full variable domain (rest looked up from reference TRBV7-9 and TRBJ2-2): DTGVSQNPRHKITKRGQNVTFRCDPISEHNRLYWYRQTLGQGPEFLTYFQNEAQLEKSRLLSDRFSAERPKGSFSTLEIQRTEQGDSAMYLCASSLGAVDTGELFFGEGSRLTVL.

The chain combines TRBV7-2 with TRBJ2-5; TRBD1 matches 7 bases. The CDR3 is 15 amino acids. From germline, CDR1 is SGHTA and CDR2 FQGNSA. The junction had 11 bases not matched to a gene; V was cut back by 8 bases and J by 2 bases. CDR3 residues: CASSLAGQAQETQYF. The CDR3 bases are TGTGCCAGCTCCCTCGCCGGACAGGCGCAAGAGACCCAGTACTTC.

The chain carries TRBV29-1 and TRBJ2-1; 8 bases map to TRBD2. Trimming removed 3 bases from V and 6 bases from J; junction bases left unmatched: 7. The CDR3 is 14 residues long. Germline CDR1 reads SQVTM; CDR2 reads ANQGSEA. The CDR3 is CSVEVTSGINEQFF. The CDR3 DNA sequence: TGCAGCGTTGAGGTAACTAGCGGTATCAATGAGCAGTTCTTC.

The chain carries TRBV19 and TRBJ2-3; the match to TRBD2 covers 11 bases. The CDR3 runs to 17 residues. Unmatched junction bases numbered 7, after V lost 1 base and J lost 4 bases. CDR1 is LNHDA and CDR2 is SQIVND in the germline V gene (reference sequence). The CDR3 here is CASSIAPTSGSADTQYF. DNA of the CDR3: TGTGCCAGTAGTATAGCCCCCACTAGCGGGAGCGCAGATACGCAGTATTTT.

V is TRBV7-2 and J is TRBJ2-2, with 14 positions matching TRBD2. The V gene's germline CDR1 is SGHTA and CDR2 FQGNSA. This CDR3 contains 18 residues. J gave up 7 bases and V 5 bases, and 12 bases lay outside the gene matches. The CDR3 here is CASSGPTSGGAVGGELFF. Here the CDR3 DNA reads TGTGCCAGCAGCGGGCCGACTAGCGGGGGGGCGGTCGGCGGGGAGCTGTTTTTT.

The CDR3 DNA reads TGTGCCAGCACCCCAGCGGGGAGCTACGACGAGCAGTACTTC. This gives the protein CASTPAGSYDEQYF. V and J are TRBV2 and TRBJ2-7, with 7 bases aligning to TRBD2. V shed 7 bases and J 5 bases; nucleotides not matched to a gene: 11. CDR1 and CDR2 (germline): SNHLY, FYNNEI. The CDR3 is made up of 14 amino acids.

V and J are TRBV5-4 and TRBJ2-5; D is perhaps TRBD2 (5 bases). Trimming took 4 bases from V and 2 from J, leaving 12 bases between them. Germline V gene lookup returns CDR1 SGHNT and CDR2 YYREEE (reference sequence). This CDR3 comprises 14 residues. Here the CDR3 reads CASSDYSLQETQYF. The CDR3 DNA sequence: TGTGCCAGCAGCGACTATTCCCTTCAAGAGACCCAGTACTTC.

The gene calls are TRBV5-1 and TRBJ1-3; 7 bases fit TRBD1. V shed 2 bases and J 0 bases; nucleotides not matched to a gene: 5. The CDR3 length is 16 residues. Germline CDR1 and CDR2: SGHRS and YFSETQ. CDR3 loop: CASSFGQALSGNTIYF. The CDR3 nucleotides read TGCGCCAGCAGCTTCGGACAGGCTCTCTCTGGAAACACCATATATTTT.

The V call is TRBV9, the J call TRBJ2-1, with D possibly TRBD2 on 5 matching bases. Deletions cut 3 bases from V and 6 bases from J, with 10 bases between. There are 13 residues in the CDR3. Per germline, CDR1 SGDLS and CDR2 YYNGEE. CDR3 protein: CASSAGLLNEQFF. CDR3 coding DNA: TGTGCCAGCAGCGCCGGACTCCTCAATGAGCAGTTCTTC.

The chain carries TRBV19 and TRBJ2-7, with a weak D call TRBD2 (5 bases). CDR3 length: 14 amino acids. Germline loops: CDR1 LNHDA, CDR2 SQIVND (reference sequence). V lost 2 bases, J lost 6 bases, and 14 bases lay in between. CDR3 residues: CASSISSPTGEQYF. The CDR3 nucleotides read TGTGCCAGTAGTATATCTAGCCCGACCGGCGAGCAGTACTTC.

The DNA of the CDR3 is TGTGCCAGCAGCTCGGGGACTGAGGCCTACGAGCAGTACTTC. This gives the protein CASSSGTEAYEQYF. The V call is TRBV5-4, the J call TRBJ2-7; TRBD2 is a possible D gene (6 bases). The CDR3 sequence is 14 residues long. Germline V CDR1 and CDR2: SGHNT, YYREEE (reference sequence). Trimming shortened V by 3 bases and J by 2 bases, and 12 bases separated the two germline ends.

This clone appeared a single time. The J gene is TRBJ2-3, the V gene TRBV28; maybe TRBD1 (8 bases). Germline lookup yields CDR1 MDHEN and CDR2 SYDVKM. The V end lost 5 bases, the J end lost 9 bases, and 15 bases lay between the germline ends. CDR3 length equals 13 residues. For the CDR3, the DNA is TGTGCCAGCAGTCCCTCACAGGGGGGGACGCAGTATTTT. It yields the protein CASSPSQGGTQYF.

J is TRBJ1-1 and V is TRBV28; TRBD1 agrees at 7 bases. CDR1 and CDR2 from the germline V gene are MDHEN and SYDVKM. The CDR3 runs 15 residues. The J segment lost 5 bases and the V segment lost 4 bases, leaving 10 bases of the junction unmatched. The CDR3 coding sequence is TGTGCCAGCAGTTCTGAGGGGGCAGGGCGAACTGAAGCTTTCTTT. Residues: CASSSEGAGRTEAFF.

CDR3 amino acids: CASKQASSGNTIYF. The CDR3 region has the DNA TGTGCCAGTAAACAGGCCAGCTCTGGAAACACCATATATTTT. The J gene is TRBJ1-3, the V gene TRBV19, with D tentatively TRBD1 (5 bases). The CDR3 has 14 residues. Germline CDR1 is LNHDA and CDR2 is SQIVND (reference sequence). Trimming took 7 bases from V and 0 from J, leaving 10 bases between them. The full variable domain, in which reference TRBV19 and TRBJ1-3 provide the parts outside the CDR3, is DGGITQSPKYLFRKEGQNVTLSCEQNLNHDAMYWYRQDPGQGLRLIYYSQIVNDFQKGDIAEGYSVSREKKESFPLTVTSAQKNPTAFYLCASKQASSGNTIYFGEGSWLTVV.

The chain is built from TRBV4-3 and TRBJ2-7; perhaps TRBD1 as D (5 bases). The length of the CDR3 is 15 residues. Trimming stripped 0 bases from V and 4 bases from J, with 13 bases between. Germline V lookup: CDR1 LGHNA, CDR2 YSLEER. This CDR3 reads CASSQDEGVGYEQYF. DNA of the CDR3: TGCGCCAGCAGCCAAGATGAAGGGGTTGGGTACGAGCAGTACTTC.

V usage is TRBV5-6 and J usage is TRBJ2-7; 10 bases agree with TRBD2. The CDR3 is 16 amino acids. CDR1 and CDR2 (germline): SGHDT, YYEEEE. The trim removed 0 bases at V and 5 bases at J, leaving 8 bases unmatched. The CDR3 is CASSLAVLAGAHEQYF. Written as DNA, the CDR3 is TGTGCCAGCAGCTTGGCCGTGCTAGCGGGAGCCCACGAGCAGTACTTC.

The chain carries TRBV19 and TRBJ2-7; a possible D gene is TRBD1 (6 bases). Trimming pared 8 bases from V and 4 bases from J, leaving 15 bases between. The CDR3 extends over 13 amino acids. Germline V gene lookup returns CDR1 LNHDA and CDR2 SQIVND (reference sequence). CDR3 protein: CASQQGNAYEQYF. The CDR3 bases are TGTGCCAGTCAACAGGGTAACGCTTACGAGCAGTACTTC.

V and J are TRBV9 and TRBJ2-7, with D uncertain. V was pared by 3 bases and J by 2 bases, with 12 bases between. This CDR3 has 14 amino acids. The germline V gene has CDR1 SGDLS and CDR2 YYNGEE. The CDR3 protein is CASSARPLPYEQYF. The CDR3 region has the DNA TGTGCCAGCAGCGCTCGTCCCCTCCCCTACGAGCAGTACTTC.

This chain links TRBV27 with TRBJ2-7; TRBD1 matches 9 bases. This CDR3 has 14 residues. Trimming removed 6 bases from V and 4 bases from J; junction bases left unmatched: 7. The germline V gene has CDR1 MNHEY and CDR2 SMNVEV (reference sequence). DNA of the CDR3: TGTGCCAGCAGAGACAGGGGGTATAGTTACGAGCAGTACTTC. Protein: CASRDRGYSYEQYF.

The chain employs TRBV3-1 (or the pseudogene TRBV3-2) and TRBJ1-5; a possible D gene is TRBD1 (5 bases). Germline CDR1 and CDR2: LGHDT and YNNKEL (reference sequence). This CDR3 spans 15 amino acids. V was shortened by 0 bases and J by 5 bases, with 11 bases between the two germline ends. In DNA form, the CDR3 reads TGTGCCAGCAGCCAAGATACAGGTCCGTATCAGCCCCAGCATTTT. Protein product: CASSQDTGPYQPQHF.

This chain joins TRBV7-3 and TRBJ2-1; 7 bases are a match to TRBD1. Losses at the gene ends were 5 bases for V and 7 bases for J; bases not matched to a gene: 2. This CDR3 comprises 12 residues. The germline V gene encodes CDR1 SGHTA and CDR2 FQGTGA. In nucleotides, the CDR3 is TGTGCCAGCAGCCCACAGGGGAATGAGCAGTTCTTC. Translated: CASSPQGNEQFF.

This rearrangement joins TRBV19 to TRBJ2-7; possible D gene TRBD1, 6 bases. Germline V gene sequence: CDR1 LNHDA, CDR2 SQIVND (reference sequence). With 0 bases removed from V and 6 bases from J, the gap between germline ends came to 15 bases. The CDR3 extends over 15 amino acids. In DNA, the CDR3 is TGTGCCAGTAGTATAGATCAGGGGCGAAGGGCCGAGCAGTACTTC. It translates to CASSIDQGRRAEQYF.

The chain recombines TRBV10-3 with TRBJ1-5; perhaps TRBD1 as D (5 bases). Germline V lookup: CDR1 ENHRY, CDR2 SYGVKD. Deletions cut 2 bases from V and 2 bases from J, with 7 bases between. The CDR3 runs to 14 residues. The CDR3 DNA follows: TGTGCCATCAGTGAGGGGGCGGGCAATCAGCCCCAGCATTTT. Translated, it gives CAISEGAGNQPQHF.

The gene calls are TRBV11-3 and TRBJ2-3; D is possibly TRBD2 (6 bases). Trimming shortened V by 5 bases and J by 3 bases, and 15 bases separated the two germline ends. Germline CDR1 is SGHNT and CDR2 is YENEEA. The CDR3 has 15 amino acids. The CDR3 protein is CASSPRGAGTDTQYF. Written as DNA, the CDR3 is TGTGCCAGCAGCCCCCGGGGAGCGGGTACAGATACGCAGTATTTT.

This chain connects TRBV24-1 to TRBJ2-3, with 13 bases lining up with TRBD2. The ends lost 4 bases at V and 1 base at J; junction bases unmatched: 4. This CDR3 spans 17 amino acids. Germline assignment: CDR1 KGHDR and CDR2 SFDVKD. The CDR3 spells CATSDRTSGGGTDTQYF. The CDR3 nucleotides are TGTGCCACCAGTGACCGGACTAGCGGGGGAGGCACAGATACGCAGTATTTT.

The V and J genes are TRBV19 and TRBJ1-1; no clear D. This CDR3 region has 13 residues. V shed 4 bases and J shed 3 bases, with 9 bases lying between them. Germline-derived CDR1 and CDR2 are LNHDA and SQIVND (reference sequence). The CDR3 region has the DNA TGTGCCAGTAGTACTATCATGGACACTGAAGCTTTCTTT. Its translation: CASSTIMDTEAFF.

The rearrangement joins TRBV5-1 to TRBJ1-1; perhaps TRBD1 as D (5 bases). V shed 4 bases and J shed 5 bases, with 18 bases lying between them. The CDR3 consists of 15 residues. The V gene's germline CDR1 is SGHRS and CDR2 YFSETQ. CDR3 residues: CASSGVLPGGTEAFF. In DNA form, the CDR3 reads TGCGCCAGCAGCGGAGTACTTCCGGGGGGGACTGAAGCTTTCTTT.

The chain combines TRBV18 with TRBJ1-3, with a possible D match to TRBD1 (5 bases). The CDR3 is 16 amino acids. Germline V gene data show CDR1 as KGHSH and CDR2 as LQKENI. Between the trimmed V and J ends, which lost 4 bases and 0 bases, there was a span of 13 bases. For the CDR3, the DNA is TGTGCCAGCTCACGGGACTCTTCGAGCTCTGGAAACACCATATATTTT. Its translation: CASSRDSSSSGNTIYF.